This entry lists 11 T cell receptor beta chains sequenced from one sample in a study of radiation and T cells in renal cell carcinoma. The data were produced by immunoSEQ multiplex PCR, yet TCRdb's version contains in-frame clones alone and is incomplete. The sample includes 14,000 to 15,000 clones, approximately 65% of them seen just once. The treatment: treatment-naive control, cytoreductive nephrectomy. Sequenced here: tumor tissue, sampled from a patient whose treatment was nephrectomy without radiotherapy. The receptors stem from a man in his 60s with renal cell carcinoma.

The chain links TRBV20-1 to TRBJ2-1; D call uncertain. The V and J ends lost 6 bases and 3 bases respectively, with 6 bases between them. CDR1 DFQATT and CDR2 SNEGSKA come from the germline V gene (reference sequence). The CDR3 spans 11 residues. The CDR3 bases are TGCAGTGCGCTGAACTACAATGAGCAGTTCTTC. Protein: CSALNYNEQFF.

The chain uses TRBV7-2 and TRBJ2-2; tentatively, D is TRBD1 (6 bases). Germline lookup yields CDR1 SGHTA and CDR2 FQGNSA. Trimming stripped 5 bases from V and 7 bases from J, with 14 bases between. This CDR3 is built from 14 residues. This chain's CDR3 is CASSPQGGHGELFF. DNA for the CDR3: TGTGCCAGCAGCCCACAGGGTGGCCACGGGGAGCTGTTTTTT.

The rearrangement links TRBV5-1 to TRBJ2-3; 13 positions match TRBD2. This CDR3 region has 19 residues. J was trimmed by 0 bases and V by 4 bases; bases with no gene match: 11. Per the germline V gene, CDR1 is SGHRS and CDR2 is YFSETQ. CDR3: CASSPGTSGMALSTDTQYF. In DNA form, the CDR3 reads TGCGCCAGCAGCCCCGGGACTAGCGGGATGGCATTGAGCACAGATACGCAGTATTTT.

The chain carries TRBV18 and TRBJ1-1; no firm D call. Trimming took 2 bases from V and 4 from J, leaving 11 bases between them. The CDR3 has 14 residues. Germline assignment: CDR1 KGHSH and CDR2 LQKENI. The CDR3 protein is CASSPGLGSTEAFF. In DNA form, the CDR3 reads TGTGCCAGCTCACCAGGACTGGGGAGCACTGAAGCTTTCTTT.

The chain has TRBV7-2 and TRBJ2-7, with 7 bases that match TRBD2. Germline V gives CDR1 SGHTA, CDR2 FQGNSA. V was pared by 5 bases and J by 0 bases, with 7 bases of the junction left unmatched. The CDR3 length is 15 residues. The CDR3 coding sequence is TGTGCCAGCAGCCGGGGAGCGGGGACCTCCTACGAGCAGTACTTC. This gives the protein CASSRGAGTSYEQYF.

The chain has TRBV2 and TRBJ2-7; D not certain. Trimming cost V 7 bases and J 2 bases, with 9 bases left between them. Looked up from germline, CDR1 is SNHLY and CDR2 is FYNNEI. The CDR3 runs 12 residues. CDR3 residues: CASTDVAYEQYF. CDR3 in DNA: TGTGCCAGCACCGACGTCGCCTACGAGCAGTACTTC.

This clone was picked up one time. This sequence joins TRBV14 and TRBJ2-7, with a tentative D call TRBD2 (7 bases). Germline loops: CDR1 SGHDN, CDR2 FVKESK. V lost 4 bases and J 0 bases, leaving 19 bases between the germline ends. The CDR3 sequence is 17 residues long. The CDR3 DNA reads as TGTGCCAGCAGCCCAATTCGCGGGGGCCAGAGCTCCTACGAGCAGTACTTC. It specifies CASSPIRGGQSSYEQYF.

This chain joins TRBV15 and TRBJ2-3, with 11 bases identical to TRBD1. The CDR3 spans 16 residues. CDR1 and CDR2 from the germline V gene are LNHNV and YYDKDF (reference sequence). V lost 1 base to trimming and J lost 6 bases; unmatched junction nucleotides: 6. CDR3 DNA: TGTGCCACCAGCAGAGGTGGGACAGGGGGTTTTGATACGCAGTATTTT. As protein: CATSRGGTGGFDTQYF.

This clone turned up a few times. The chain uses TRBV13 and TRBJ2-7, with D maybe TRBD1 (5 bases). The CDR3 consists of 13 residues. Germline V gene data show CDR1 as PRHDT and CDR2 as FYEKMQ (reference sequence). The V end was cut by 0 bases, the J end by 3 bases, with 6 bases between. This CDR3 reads CASSLGQGYEQYF. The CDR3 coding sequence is TGTGCCAGCAGCTTAGGCCAGGGCTACGAGCAGTACTTC.

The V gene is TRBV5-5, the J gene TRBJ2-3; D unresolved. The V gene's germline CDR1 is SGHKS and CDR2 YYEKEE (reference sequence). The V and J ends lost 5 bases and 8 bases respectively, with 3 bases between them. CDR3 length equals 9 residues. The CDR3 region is CASRPTQYF. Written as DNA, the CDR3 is TGTGCCAGCAGGCCTACGCAGTATTTT.

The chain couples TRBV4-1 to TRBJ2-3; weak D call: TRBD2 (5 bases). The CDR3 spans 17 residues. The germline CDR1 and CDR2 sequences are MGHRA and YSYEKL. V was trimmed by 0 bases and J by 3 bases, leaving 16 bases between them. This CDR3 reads CASSQDRYGERTDTQYF. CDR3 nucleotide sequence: TGCGCCAGCAGCCAAGATCGGTACGGGGAGAGGACAGATACGCAGTATTTT.